The rows below give T cell receptor beta chains drawn from one sample of a study of blood T cell repertoires in COVID-19. Only in-frame clones appear in the TCRdb table, and some are missing; sequencing was by immunoSEQ multiplex PCR. The sample shows about 370,000 clones, 80% to 90% of them seen only once. Sequences were obtained from PBMCs or T cells enriched from blood (not recorded which). The receptors come from a man younger than 30 who had recovered from COVID-19. The CDR3 runs from the conserved cysteine through the conserved F or W. D genes are given only for firm matches. Clone size is not always given. Where it is, it says once, few, many or a class for expanded clones.

>TRBJ2-1|TRBD2|TRBV6-4|.
TGTGCCAGCAACGGCGGGAGAAGGGTCGATGAGCAGTTCTTC
CASNGGRRVDEQFF
>TRBJ1-3|.|TRBV24-1|.
TGTGCCACCAGTGATTCCCCCTCGGTCTCTGGAAACACCATATATTTT
CATSDSPSVSGNTIYF
>TRBJ2-7|TRBD1|TRBV6-2/TRBV6-3|.
TGTGCCAGCAGCGGGACAGGGGTCACTCCCTTGCAGTACTTC
CASSGTGVTPLQYF
>TRBJ1-2|.|TRBV18|.
TGTGCCAGCTCACCACGGGGAGAGGCCTACTATGGCTACACCTTC
CASSPRGEAYYGYTF
>TRBJ1-2|TRBD1|TRBV29-1|.
TGCAGCGGGGCGGACAGGGGCCACGGCTACACCTTC
CSGADRGHGYTF
>TRBJ2-1|TRBD1|TRBV7-6|.
TGTGCCAGCAGCTCGCGACAGGGGGCGACCTATTACAATGAGCAGTTCTTC
CASSSRQGATYYNEQFF
>TRBJ2-7|TRBD2|TRBV5-1|.
TGCGCCAGCAGCTTGGCGACTAGCGGGGGCGAGCAGTACTTC
CASSLATSGGEQYF
>TRBJ1-5|TRBD1|TRBV7-9|.
TGTGCCAGCAGCCTAGGACAGGGAGCGGTTCAGCCCCAGCATTTT
CASSLGQGAVQPQHF
>TRBJ2-1|TRBD2|TRBV7-9|.
TGTGCCAGCAGCCCCACTAGCGGGGGGAGTGAGCAGTTCTTC
CASSPTSGGSEQFF
>TRBJ1-1|.|TRBV12-3/TRBV12-4|.
TGTGCCAGCAGTCCCCCCAGCGGAACTGAAGCTTTCTTT
CASSPPSGTEAFF
>TRBJ1-2|.|TRBV10-3|.
TGTGCCATCAACTCCCCCGAGGGATTAAACAACTATGGCTACACCTTC
CAINSPEGLNNYGYTF
>TRBJ1-4|TRBD1|TRBV4-2|.
TGTGCCAGCAGCCCGGGACAGGAGGATGAAAAACTGTTTTTT
CASSPGQEDEKLFF
>TRBJ2-1|TRBD2|TRBV5-5|few
TGTGCCAGCAGCCTGGGCCTAGGACTAGCGGAGGAGCAGTTCTTC
CASSLGLGLAEEQFF
>TRBJ2-1|TRBD2|TRBV10-3|.
TGTGCCACCAGGACTAGCGGGGGAACTAATGAGCAGTTCTTC
CATRTSGGTNEQFF
>TRBJ2-3|.|TRBV7-2|.
TGTGCCAGCAGCTTAGTGGAGGGGATCGGCACAGATACGCAGTATTTT
CASSLVEGIGTDTQYF
>TRBJ2-2|.|TRBV5-1|once
TGCGCCAGCAGCCCTCCAGGTCTAGCCCACACCGGGGAGCTGTTTTTT
CASSPPGLAHTGELFF
>TRBJ2-2|TRBD2|TRBV18|.
TGTGCCAGCTCACCAAGGACTAGCGGGAGTGGAGGGGAGCTGTTTTTT
CASSPRTSGSGGELFF
>TRBJ2-7|.|TRBV18|.
TGTGCCAGCTCACCAAGGCAGGGTGGCACCTACGAGCAGTACTTC
CASSPRQGGTYEQYF
>TRBJ2-3|TRBD2|TRBV18|.
TGTGCCAGCTCACCCACGGCTAGCGGGACTGTTGATACGCAGTATTTT
CASSPTASGTVDTQYF
>TRBJ2-2|TRBD2|TRBV9|.
TGTGCCAGCAGCGAGTCAGCGGGGCTCACCGGGGAGCTGTTTTTT
CASSESAGLTGELFF
>TRBJ2-1|.|TRBV7-3|.
TGTGCCAGCAGCTCGACAGCGGGCGAGCAGTTCTTC
CASSSTAGEQFF
>TRBJ2-7|.|TRBV19|.
TGTGCCAGTAGTATTGGCGGCAGCGCAAACGAGCAGTACTTC
CASSIGGSANEQYF
>TRBJ2-2|TRBD2|TRBV5-4|.
TGTGCCAGCAGCTTTGTAGCGGGGAACACCGGGGAGCTGTTTTTT
CASSFVAGNTGELFF
>TRBJ1-6|.|TRBV5-6|.
TGTGCCAGCAGCTTGGCCGGGGATTCACCCCTCCACTTT
CASSLAGDSPLHF
>TRBJ1-1|.|TRBV6-5|.
TGTGCCAGCAGTTATTCTCGTACTGTGAACACTGAAGCTTTCTTT
CASSYSRTVNTEAFF